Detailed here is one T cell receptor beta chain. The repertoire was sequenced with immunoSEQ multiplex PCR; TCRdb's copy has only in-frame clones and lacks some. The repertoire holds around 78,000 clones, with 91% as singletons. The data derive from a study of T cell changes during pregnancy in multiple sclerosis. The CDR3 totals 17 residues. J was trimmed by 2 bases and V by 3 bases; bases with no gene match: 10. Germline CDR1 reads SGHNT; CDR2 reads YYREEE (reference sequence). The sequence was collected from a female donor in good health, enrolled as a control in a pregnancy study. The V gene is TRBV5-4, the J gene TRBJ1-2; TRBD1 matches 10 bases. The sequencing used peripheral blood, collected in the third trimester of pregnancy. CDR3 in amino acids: CASSYSLGGQGNYGYTF. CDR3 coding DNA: TGTGCCAGCAGCTACTCCCTAGGGGGACAGGGGAACTATGGCTACACCTTC.